A selection of T cell receptor beta chains follows, all from one sample in a study of shared T cell receptors in the human thymus. Libraries were prepared by immunoSEQ multiplex PCR; TCRdb keeps only in-frame clonotypes and omits some of them. Of around 68,000 clones in the sample, roughly 96% are singletons; the top ten hold 0.033%. The sequencing input was thymocytes. The receptors come from a human donor. The CDR3 runs from the conserved cysteine through the conserved F or W. D genes are given only for firm matches. Expanded clones are given a class, and other clones once, few, many or no size at all.

j_call | v_call | cdr3_length | clone_size | d_call | cdr3_aa | cdr3_nt
TRBJ1-2 | TRBV5-4 | 12 | . | . | CASSLVYGGYTF | TGTGCCAGCAGCTTGGTCTACGGAGGCTACACCTTC
TRBJ2-7 | TRBV4-3 | 15 | once | TRBD2 | CASSQDKGTSRGQYF | TGCGCCAGCAGCCAAGATAAAGGGACTAGCAGGGGGCAGTACTTC
TRBJ2-4 | TRBV19 | 14 | . | . | CASKINGAKNIQYF | TGTGCCAGTAAAATTAACGGGGCCAAAAACATTCAGTACTTC
TRBJ2-7 | TRBV5-1 | 12 | . | . | CASSTGTYEQYF | TGCGCCAGCAGCACGGGGACCTACGAGCAGTACTTC
TRBJ2-3 | TRBV4-3 | 15 | . | TRBD2 | CASSQDSSGRDTQYF | TGCGCCAGCAGCCAAGATTCCAGCGGGAGAGATACGCAGTATTTT
TRBJ2-1 | TRBV7-3 | 16 | few | . | CASSPNTPWNYNEQFF | TGTGCCAGCAGCCCCAATACCCCTTGGAACTACAATGAGCAGTTCTTC
TRBJ2-7 | TRBV7-2 | 13 | once | . | CASSLWRSGEQYF | TGTGCCAGCAGCTTGTGGCGTTCAGGCGAGCAGTACTTC
TRBJ1-2 | TRBV6-5 | 14 | . | . | CASSGETDSYGYTF | TGTGCCAGCAGTGGAGAGACAGATTCCTATGGCTACACCTTC
TRBJ2-3 | TRBV7-9 | 18 | . | . | CASSSSNRPGPITDTQYF | TGTGCCAGCAGCTCCTCCAACCGCCCGGGACCGATCACAGATACGCAGTATTTT
TRBJ1-5 | TRBV28 | 13 | . | TRBD1 | CASSDRVRQPQHF | TGTGCCAGCAGTGACAGGGTTCGGCAGCCCCAGCATTTT
TRBJ1-1 | TRBV29-1 | 13 | . | . | CSVAQGRYTEAFF | TGCAGCGTTGCCCAGGGACGGTACACTGAAGCTTTCTTT
TRBJ1-6 | TRBV6-5 | 13 | . | . | CASSRWFGSPLHF | TGTGCCAGCAGTCGATGGTTCGGTTCACCCCTCCACTTT
TRBJ2-1 | TRBV4-3 | 15 | few | TRBD1 | CASSQDRTGDNEQFF | TGCGCCAGCAGCCAAGATAGGACAGGGGACAATGAGCAGTTCTTC